This T cell receptor (beta chain) was identified in a study of T cell responses to AZD1222 COVID-19 vaccine. Study as a whole: Researchers grouped second doses given at about 4 or about 12 weeks into one pool.

TCRdb's copy holds only in-frame clones and misses some; the assay was immunoSEQ multiplex PCR. This table has 150,000 or so clones, under 90% appearing once. The CDR3 consists of 16 residues. V lost 2 bases to trimming and J lost 3 bases, with 13 bases between them. Germline V lookup: CDR1 SGHAT, CDR2 FQNNGV. As regards this clone: The antigen remains unidentified.

Notes on the study in general: Spike-wide vaccine-associated CD4 TCRs dominated at 160-218 and 743-854. The donor group comprised mostly white British people and more females; the analysis possibly underestimated clonal diversity. Two AZD1222 doses significantly raised spike-specific TCR breadth and depth over controls.

The V call is TRBV11-2, the J call TRBJ1-4, with D perhaps matching TRBD1 (6 bases). Sequencing was performed on peripheral blood, taken on day 0 of AZD1222 vaccination. This sequence originates from an adult in good health. The CDR3 region has the DNA TGTGCCAGCAGCTTATTGGGGGGGGCATCTAATGAAAAACTGTTTTTT. Encoded protein: CASSLLGGASNEKLFF.